This is a list of T cell receptor beta chains from one sample in a study of Graves' ophthalmopathy and Graves' hyperthyroidism. TCRdb processed the multiplex PCR reads anew with MiXCR; each CDR3 protein has one entry. The sample lists more than 1,000,000 distinct CDR3 sequences; less than 45% were seen once. The sequencing sample was made of peripheral blood or thyroid tissue (not recorded which). Receptors originate from an adult man with Graves' hyperthyroidism. The CDR3 runs from the conserved cysteine through the conserved F or W.

TRBJ1-1 TRBV19 CASSIRGTPETEAFF
TRBJ2-5 TRBV29-1 CSGGDRASHQYF
TRBJ1-2 TRBV7-2 CAWSVGLDSFYGYTF
TRBJ1-2 TRBV7-8 CASTGPSSNYGYTF
TRBJ2-5 TRBV15 CATNGGGWETQYF
TRBJ1-4 TRBV20-1 CSTIDLSEKLFF
TRBJ2-7 TRBV20-1 CSARPGGAGEQYF
TRBJ2-7 TRBV28 CASSPRTGQGSHQYF
TRBJ1-2 TRBV9 CASSGQGYYGYTF
TRBJ1-1 TRBV27 CASSYRTHTEAFF
TRBJ2-7 TRBV2 CASSEQGLSAYEQYF
TRBJ1-5 TRBV20-1 CSATDPRGRVDQPQHF
TRBJ1-5 TRBV20-1 CSAIMPQGHQPQHF
TRBJ1-1 TRBV24-1 CATSAPGTGGRNTEAFF
TRBJ1-6 TRBV6-5 CASSDDSWENSPLHF
TRBJ1-6 TRBV10-3 CAISEPGRTNSPLHF
TRBJ1-5 TRBV9 CASSQTITGATQHF
TRBJ2-7 TRBV29-1 CSVQGLAGSSSYEQYF
TRBJ2-5 TRBV20-1 CSAREQGGQYF
TRBJ1-2 TRBV6-5 CASSPGTSRGYTF
TRBJ1-4 TRBV4-3 CASSQWYLTNEKLFF
TRBJ1-6 TRBV19 CASSVRSTNSPLHF
TRBJ2-3 TRBV29-1 CSVEAPAPTTDTQYF
TRBJ2-6 TRBV7-9 CAGSAAGANVLTF
TRBJ2-6 TRBV20-1 CSASPLGATGANVLTF
TRBJ1-6 TRBV6-6 CAGGDSPNSPLHF
TRBJ1-1 TRBV10-2 CASSPLPLGTNTEAFF
TRBJ1-6 TRBV25-1 CASPWTGDNSPLHF
TRBJ2-7 TRBV7-9 CASSMTGGSEQYF
TRBJ2-7 TRBV27 CASSGGTGSSYEQYF
TRBJ2-5 TRBV13 CASSFETSGLRETQYF
TRBJ1-2 TRBV25-1 CASSDFDKSYTF
TRBJ1-1 TRBV7-2 CASSLVGGAVTEAFF
TRBJ2-5 TRBV20-1 CSLPGLAGGETQYF
TRBJ1-5 TRBV19 CASRIQGTGNQPQHF
TRBJ2-1 TRBV5-1 CASSWTGDYEQFF
TRBJ2-7 TRBV7-9 CASSFSHYEQYF
TRBJ2-2 TRBV2 CASSEERGFGELFF
TRBJ2-3 TRBV20-1 CSASGTSGYTDTQYF
TRBJ2-6 TRBV29-1 CSVEMDSGANVLTF
TRBJ1-1 TRBV10-2 CASLKTGLYTEAFF
TRBJ1-1 TRBV14 CASSRVTGGGTEAFF
TRBJ2-7 TRBV25-1 CASSDSQKGRGRYEQYF
TRBJ2-6 TRBV7-8 CASRGVRRGANVLTF
TRBJ2-7 TRBV27 CASTTYDRPRTMYEQYF